This T cell receptor (beta chain) was recorded in a study of blood T cell repertoires in COVID-19. Looked up from germline, CDR1 is KGHSH and CDR2 is LQKENI. The CDR3 consists of 17 residues. V was pared by 1 base and J by 0 bases, with 3 bases of the junction left unmatched. In the original analysis: From reference gene primer amplification, estimates of nucleated cell counts were derived. Only in-frame clones appear in the TCRdb table, and some are missing; sequencing was by immunoSEQ multiplex PCR. V, J and clone size were drawn from that table, and D and trimming were deduced from the DNA. The sample carries 110,000 or so clones, approximately 81% recorded once.

The chain uses TRBV18 and TRBJ2-4, with 10 bases matching TRBD1. The sequenced sample consisted of peripheral blood. The receptor comes from a man aged 35 to 55 with acute or convalescent COVID-19. The CDR3 DNA sequence: TGTGCCAGCTCACCACTGACAGGGGGCCTAGCCAAAAACATTCAGTACTTC. The encoded protein is CASSPLTGGLAKNIQYF.